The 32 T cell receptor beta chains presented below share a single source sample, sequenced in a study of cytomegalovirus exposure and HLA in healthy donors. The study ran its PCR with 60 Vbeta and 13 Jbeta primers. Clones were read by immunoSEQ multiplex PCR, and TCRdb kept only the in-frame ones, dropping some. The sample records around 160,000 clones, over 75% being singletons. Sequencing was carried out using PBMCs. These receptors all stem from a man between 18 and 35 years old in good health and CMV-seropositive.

CDR3 sequence (DNA): TGTGCCAGCAGGGGGACAGGGAATAGCAATCAGCCCCAGCATTTT. This encodes CASRGTGNSNQPQHF. The chain links TRBV6-1 to TRBJ1-5; TRBD1 aligns across 9 bases. The length of the CDR3 is 15 residues. Germline lookup yields CDR1 MNHNS and CDR2 SASEGT. The V and J ends lost 6 bases and 0 bases, in that order; junction bases with no gene match: 3.

CDR3 nucleotides: TGTGCCAGCAGCCACACTAGCGGGACACGAGGCTACACCTTC. It encodes CASSHTSGTRGYTF. The chain uses TRBV6-6 and TRBJ1-2; perhaps TRBD1 as D (6 bases). The CDR3 length is 14 residues. V shed 6 bases and J shed 8 bases, with 19 bases lying between them. Germline V CDR1 and CDR2: MNHNY, SVGAGI (reference sequence).

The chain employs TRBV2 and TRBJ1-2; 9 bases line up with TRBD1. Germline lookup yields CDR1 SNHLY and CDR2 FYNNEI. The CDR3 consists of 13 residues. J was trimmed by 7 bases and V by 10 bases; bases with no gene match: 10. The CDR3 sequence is CATDRGAPGGYTF. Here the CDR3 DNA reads TGTGCCACGGACAGGGGAGCTCCGGGTGGCTACACCTTC.

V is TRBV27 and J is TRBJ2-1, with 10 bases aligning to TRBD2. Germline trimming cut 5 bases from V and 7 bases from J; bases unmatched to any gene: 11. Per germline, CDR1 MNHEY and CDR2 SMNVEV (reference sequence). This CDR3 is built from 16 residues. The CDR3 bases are TGTGCCAGCAGTCCCCTGGGACTAGCGTTGGGGAATGAGCAGTTCTTC. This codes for CASSPLGLALGNEQFF.

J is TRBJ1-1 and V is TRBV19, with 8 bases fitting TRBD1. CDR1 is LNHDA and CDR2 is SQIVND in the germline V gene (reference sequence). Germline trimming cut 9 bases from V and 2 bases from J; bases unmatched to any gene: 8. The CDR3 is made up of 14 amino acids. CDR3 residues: CASFNRGINTEAFF. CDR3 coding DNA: TGTGCCAGCTTTAACAGGGGGATCAACACTGAAGCTTTCTTT.

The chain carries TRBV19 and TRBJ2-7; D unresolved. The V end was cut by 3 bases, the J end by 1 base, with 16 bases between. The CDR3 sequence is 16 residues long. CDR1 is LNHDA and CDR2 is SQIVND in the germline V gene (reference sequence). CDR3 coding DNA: TGTGCCAGTAGTATCAGTGTTGTCAGCGCATCCTACGAGCAGTACTTC. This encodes CASSISVVSASYEQYF. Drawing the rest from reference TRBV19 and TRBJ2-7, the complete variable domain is DGGITQSPKYLFRKEGQNVTLSCEQNLNHDAMYWYRQDPGQGLRLIYYSQIVNDFQKGDIAEGYSVSREKKESFPLTVTSAQKNPTAFYLCASSISVVSASYEQYFGPGTRLTVT.

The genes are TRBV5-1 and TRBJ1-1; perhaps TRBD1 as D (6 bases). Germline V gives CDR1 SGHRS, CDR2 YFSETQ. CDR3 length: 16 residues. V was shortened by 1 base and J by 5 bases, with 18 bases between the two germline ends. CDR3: CASSLRKGVKRTEAFF. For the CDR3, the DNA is TGCGCCAGCAGCTTGCGGAAGGGGGTTAAGAGGACTGAAGCTTTCTTT.

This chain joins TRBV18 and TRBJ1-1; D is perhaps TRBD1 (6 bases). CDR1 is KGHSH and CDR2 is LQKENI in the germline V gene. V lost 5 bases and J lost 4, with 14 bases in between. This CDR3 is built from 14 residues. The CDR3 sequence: CASSDLQGFTEAFF. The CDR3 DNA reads TGTGCCAGCTCAGATTTACAGGGCTTCACTGAAGCTTTCTTT.

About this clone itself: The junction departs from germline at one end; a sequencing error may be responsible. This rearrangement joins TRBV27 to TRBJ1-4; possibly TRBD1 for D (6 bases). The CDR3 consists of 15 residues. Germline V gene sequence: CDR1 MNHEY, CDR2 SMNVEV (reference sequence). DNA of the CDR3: TGTGCCAGCAGTTTATTACGGGGGGCTAACGAAAAACTGTTTTTT. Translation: CASSLLRGANEKLFF.

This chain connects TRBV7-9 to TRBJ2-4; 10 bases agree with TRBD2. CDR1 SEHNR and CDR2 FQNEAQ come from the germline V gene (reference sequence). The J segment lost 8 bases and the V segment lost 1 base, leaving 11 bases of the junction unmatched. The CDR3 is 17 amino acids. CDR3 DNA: TGTGCCAGCAGCTTAGGGGGTAGCGGGGGGCCGGAGGACATTCAGTACTTC. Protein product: CASSLGGSGGPEDIQYF.

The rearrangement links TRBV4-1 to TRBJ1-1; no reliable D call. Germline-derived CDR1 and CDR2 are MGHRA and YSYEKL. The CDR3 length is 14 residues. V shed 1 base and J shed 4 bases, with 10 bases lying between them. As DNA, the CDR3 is TGCGCCAGCAGCCAAGCTGGACTCTTCACTGAAGCTTTCTTT. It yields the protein CASSQAGLFTEAFF.

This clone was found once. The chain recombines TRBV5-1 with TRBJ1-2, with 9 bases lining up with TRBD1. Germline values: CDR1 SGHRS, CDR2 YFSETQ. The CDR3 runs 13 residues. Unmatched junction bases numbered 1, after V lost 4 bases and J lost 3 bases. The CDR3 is CASSRTGDYGYTF. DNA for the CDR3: TGCGCCAGCAGCCGGACAGGGGACTATGGCTACACCTTC.

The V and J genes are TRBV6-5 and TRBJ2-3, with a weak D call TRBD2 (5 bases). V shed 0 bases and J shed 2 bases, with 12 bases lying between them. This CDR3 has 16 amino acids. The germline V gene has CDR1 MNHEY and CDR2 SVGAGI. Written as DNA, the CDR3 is TGTGCCAGCAGTTACTCGCCGGGATTCACCACAGATACGCAGTATTTT. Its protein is CASSYSPGFTTDTQYF.

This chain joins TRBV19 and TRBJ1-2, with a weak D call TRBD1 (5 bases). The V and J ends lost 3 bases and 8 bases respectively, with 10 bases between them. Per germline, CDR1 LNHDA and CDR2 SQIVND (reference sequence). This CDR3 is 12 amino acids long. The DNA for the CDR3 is TGTGCCAGTAGTATCACAGGTCGCGGCTACACCTTC. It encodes CASSITGRGYTF.

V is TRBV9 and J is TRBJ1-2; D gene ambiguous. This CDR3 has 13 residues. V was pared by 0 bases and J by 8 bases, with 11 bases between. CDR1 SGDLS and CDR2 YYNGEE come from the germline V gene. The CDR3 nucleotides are TGTGCCAGCAGCGTAGCCCTCGGGGAAGGCTACACCTTC. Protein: CASSVALGEGYTF.

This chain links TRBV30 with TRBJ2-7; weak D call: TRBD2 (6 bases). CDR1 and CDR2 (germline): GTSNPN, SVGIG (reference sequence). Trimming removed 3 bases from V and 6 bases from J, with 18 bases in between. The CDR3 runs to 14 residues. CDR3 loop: CAWSFHGRGGEQYF. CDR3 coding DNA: TGTGCCTGGAGCTTTCACGGCCGGGGAGGCGAGCAGTACTTC. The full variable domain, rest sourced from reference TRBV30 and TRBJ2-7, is SQTIHQWPATLVQPVGSPLSLECTVEGTSNPNLYWYRQAAGRGLQLLFYSVGIGQISSEVPQNLSASRPQDRQFILSSKKLLLSDSGFYLCAWSFHGRGGEQYFGPGTRLTVT.

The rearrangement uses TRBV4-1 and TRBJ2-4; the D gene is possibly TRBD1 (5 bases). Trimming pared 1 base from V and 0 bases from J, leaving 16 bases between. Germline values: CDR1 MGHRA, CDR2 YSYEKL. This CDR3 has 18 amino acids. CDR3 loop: CASSQAQGMLVAKNIQYF. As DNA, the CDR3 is TGCGCCAGCAGCCAAGCCCAGGGCATGCTGGTAGCCAAAAACATTCAGTACTTC.

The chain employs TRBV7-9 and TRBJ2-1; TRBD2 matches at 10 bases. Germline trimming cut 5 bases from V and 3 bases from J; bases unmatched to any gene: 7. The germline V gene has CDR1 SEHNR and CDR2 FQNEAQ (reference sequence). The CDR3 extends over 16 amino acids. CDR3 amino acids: CASSPERTSGYNEQFF. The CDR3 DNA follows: TGTGCCAGCAGCCCCGAAAGGACTAGCGGCTACAATGAGCAGTTCTTC.

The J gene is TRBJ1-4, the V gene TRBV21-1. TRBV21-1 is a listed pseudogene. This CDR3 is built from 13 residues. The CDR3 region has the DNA TGTGCCAGCAGCAAAGGCGGGTCAGAAAAACTGTTTTTT. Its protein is CASSKGGSEKLFF.

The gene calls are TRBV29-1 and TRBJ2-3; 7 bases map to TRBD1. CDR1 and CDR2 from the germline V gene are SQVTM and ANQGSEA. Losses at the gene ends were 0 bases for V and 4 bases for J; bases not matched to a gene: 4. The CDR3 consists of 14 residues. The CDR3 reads CSVEDRQGPDTQYF. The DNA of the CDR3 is TGCAGCGTTGAAGATCGACAGGGCCCAGATACGCAGTATTTT.

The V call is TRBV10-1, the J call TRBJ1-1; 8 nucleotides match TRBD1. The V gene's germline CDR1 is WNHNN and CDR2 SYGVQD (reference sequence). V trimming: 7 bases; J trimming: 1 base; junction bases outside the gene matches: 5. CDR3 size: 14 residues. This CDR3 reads CASTAGTGNTEAFF. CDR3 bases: TGCGCCAGCACCGCCGGGACAGGGAACACTGAAGCTTTCTTT.

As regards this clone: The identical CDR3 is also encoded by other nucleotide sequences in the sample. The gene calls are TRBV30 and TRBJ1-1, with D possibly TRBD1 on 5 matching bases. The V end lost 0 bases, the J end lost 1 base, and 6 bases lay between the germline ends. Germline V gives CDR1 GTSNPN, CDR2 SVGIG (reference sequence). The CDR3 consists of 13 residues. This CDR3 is CAWSVQGNTEAFF. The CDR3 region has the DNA TGTGCCTGGAGTGTCCAGGGGAACACTGAAGCTTTCTTT.

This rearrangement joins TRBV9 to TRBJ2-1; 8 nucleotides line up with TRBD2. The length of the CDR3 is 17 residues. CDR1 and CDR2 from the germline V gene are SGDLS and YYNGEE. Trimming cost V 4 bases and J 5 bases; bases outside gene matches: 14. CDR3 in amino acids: CASSPRTSLIGNNEQFF. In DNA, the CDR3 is TGTGCCAGCAGCCCTAGGACTAGCCTTATAGGGAACAATGAGCAGTTCTTC.

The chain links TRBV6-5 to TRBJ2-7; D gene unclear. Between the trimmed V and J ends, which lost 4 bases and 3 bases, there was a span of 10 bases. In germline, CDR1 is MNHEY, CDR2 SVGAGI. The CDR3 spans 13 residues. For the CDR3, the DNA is TGTGCCAGCAGTTCAGAACGGGTCTACGAGCAGTACTTC. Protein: CASSSERVYEQYF.

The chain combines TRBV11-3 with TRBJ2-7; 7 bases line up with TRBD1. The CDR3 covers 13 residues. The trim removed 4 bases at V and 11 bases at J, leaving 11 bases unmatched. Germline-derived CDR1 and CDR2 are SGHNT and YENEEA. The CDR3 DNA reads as TGTGCCAGCAGCTCCTCACGACAGGGTAAGAAGTACTTC. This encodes CASSSSRQGKKYF. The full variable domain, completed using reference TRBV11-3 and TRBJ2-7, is EAGVVQSPRYKIIEKKQPVAFWCNPISGHNTLYWYLQNLGQGPELLIRYENEEAVDDSQLPKDRFSAERLKGVDSTLKIQPAELGDSAVYLCASSSSRQGKKYFGPGTRLTVT.

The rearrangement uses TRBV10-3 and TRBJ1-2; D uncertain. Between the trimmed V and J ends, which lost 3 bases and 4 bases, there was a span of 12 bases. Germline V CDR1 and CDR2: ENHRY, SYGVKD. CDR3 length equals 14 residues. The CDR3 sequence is CAISDSVFRYGYTF. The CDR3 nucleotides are TGTGCCATCAGTGACTCGGTCTTCCGCTATGGCTACACCTTC.

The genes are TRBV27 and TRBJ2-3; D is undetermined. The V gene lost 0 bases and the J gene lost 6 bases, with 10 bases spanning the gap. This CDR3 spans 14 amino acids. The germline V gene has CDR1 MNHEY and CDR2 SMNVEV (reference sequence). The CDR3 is CASSLSLSTDTQYF. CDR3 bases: TGTGCCAGCAGTTTATCCCTTTCTACCGATACGCAGTATTTT.

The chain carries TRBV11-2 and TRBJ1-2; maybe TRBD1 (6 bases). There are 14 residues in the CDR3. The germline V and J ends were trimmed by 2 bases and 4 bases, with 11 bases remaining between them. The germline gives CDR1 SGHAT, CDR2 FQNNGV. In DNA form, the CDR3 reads TGTGCCAGCAGCTTACGCGGACAGCTCTATGGCTACACCTTC. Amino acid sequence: CASSLRGQLYGYTF. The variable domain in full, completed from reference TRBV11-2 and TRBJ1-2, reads EAGVAQSPRYKIIEKRQSVAFWCNPISGHATLYWYQQILGQGPKLLIQFQNNGVVDDSQLPKDRFSAERLKGVDSTLKIQPAKLEDSAVYLCASSLRGQLYGYTFGSGTRLTVV.

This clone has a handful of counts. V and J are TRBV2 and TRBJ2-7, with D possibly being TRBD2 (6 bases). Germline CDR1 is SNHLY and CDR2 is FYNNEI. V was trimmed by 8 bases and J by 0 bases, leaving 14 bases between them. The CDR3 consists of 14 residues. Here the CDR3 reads CASQSGVVSYEQYF. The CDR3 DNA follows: TGTGCCAGCCAGTCGGGGGTCGTCTCCTACGAGCAGTACTTC.

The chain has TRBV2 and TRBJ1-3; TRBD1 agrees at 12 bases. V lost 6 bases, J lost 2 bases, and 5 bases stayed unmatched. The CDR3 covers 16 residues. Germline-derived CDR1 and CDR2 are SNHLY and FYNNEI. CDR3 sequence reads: CASRGQGARTGNTIYF. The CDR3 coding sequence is TGTGCCAGCAGGGGACAGGGGGCTAGAACTGGAAACACCATATATTTT.

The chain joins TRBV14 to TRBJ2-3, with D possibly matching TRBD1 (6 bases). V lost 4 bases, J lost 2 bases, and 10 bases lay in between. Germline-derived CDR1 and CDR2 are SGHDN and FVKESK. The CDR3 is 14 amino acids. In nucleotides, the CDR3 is TGTGCCAGCAGCCGTGGACAGATCACAGATACGCAGTATTTT. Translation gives CASSRGQITDTQYF.

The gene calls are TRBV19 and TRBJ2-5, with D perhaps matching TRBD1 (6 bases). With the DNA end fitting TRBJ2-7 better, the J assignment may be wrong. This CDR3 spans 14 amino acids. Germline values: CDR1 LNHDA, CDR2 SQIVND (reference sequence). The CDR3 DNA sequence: TGTGCCAGTAGTATGACAGGCGTAGCCTACGAGCAGTACTTC. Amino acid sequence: CASSMTGVAYEQYF.